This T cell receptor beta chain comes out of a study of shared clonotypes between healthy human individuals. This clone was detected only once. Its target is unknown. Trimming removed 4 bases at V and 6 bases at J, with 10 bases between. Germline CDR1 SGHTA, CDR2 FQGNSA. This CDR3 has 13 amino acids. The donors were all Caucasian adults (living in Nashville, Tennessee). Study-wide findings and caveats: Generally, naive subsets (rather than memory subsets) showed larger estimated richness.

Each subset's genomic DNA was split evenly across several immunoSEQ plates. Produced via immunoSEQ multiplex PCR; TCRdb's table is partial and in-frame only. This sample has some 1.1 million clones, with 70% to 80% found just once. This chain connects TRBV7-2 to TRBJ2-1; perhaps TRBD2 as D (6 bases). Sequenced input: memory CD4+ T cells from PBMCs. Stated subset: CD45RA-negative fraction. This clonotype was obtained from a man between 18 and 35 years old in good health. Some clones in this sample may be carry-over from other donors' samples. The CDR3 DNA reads TGTGCCAGCAGCTGGGAGGAGGGCAATGAGCAGTTCTTC. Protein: CASSWEEGNEQFF. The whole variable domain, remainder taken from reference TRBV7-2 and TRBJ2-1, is GAGVSQSPSNKVTEKGKDVELRCDPISGHTALYWYRQSLGQGLEFLIYFQGNSAPDKSGLPSDRFSAERTGGSVSTLTIQRTQQEDSAVYLCASSWEEGNEQFFGPGTRLTVL.